These 29 T cell receptor beta chains came from one sample sequenced in a study of early T cells in non-severe SARS-CoV-2 infection. TCRdb ran MiXCR on the 5' RACE reads and lists one entry per CDR3 protein. The table has approximately 77,000 distinct CDR3 sequences, approximately 12% seen once. Sequencing used whole blood. Receptors were obtained from an adult who was a healthcare worker with PCR-confirmed SARS-CoV-2 infection or an uninfected control (not recorded which).

The table lists this clonotype with a few counts. V usage is TRBV11-2 and J usage is TRBJ2-7, with 10 bases lining up with TRBD1. This CDR3 has 14 residues. Germline V gene lookup returns CDR1 SGHAT and CDR2 FQNNGV. V dropped 0 bases and J dropped 5; count of bases not matched to a gene: 1. The CDR3 nucleotides read TGTGCCAGCAGCTTAGACGGGACAGGGGACGAGCAGTACTTC. It is translated as CASSLDGTGDEQYF.

In its sample, this clonotype was seen a few times. The rearrangement joins TRBV2 to TRBJ2-4; possible D gene TRBD2, 5 bases. Between the trimmed V and J ends, which lost 9 bases and 7 bases, there was a span of 16 bases. CDR3 size: 13 residues. The germline gives CDR1 SNHLY, CDR2 FYNNEI. The CDR3 protein is CASEDGKSNIQYF. The CDR3 DNA sequence: TGTGCCAGTGAGGACGGGAAGAGTAACATTCAGTACTTC. Together with reference TRBV2 and TRBJ2-4, the CDR3 gives the full variable domain: EPEVTQTPSHQVTQMGQEVILRCVPISNHLYFYWYRQILGQKVEFLVSFYNNEISEKSEIFDDQFSVERPDGSNFTLKIRSTKLEDSAMYFCASEDGKSNIQYFGAGTRLSVL.

The chain recombines TRBV4-2 with TRBJ2-1, with TRBD2 matching 8 bases. With 0 bases clipped from V and 0 bases from J, the junction kept 4 bases outside the gene matches. Germline CDR1 reads LGHNA; CDR2 reads YNFKEQ. The CDR3 extends over 17 amino acids. The CDR3 DNA reads as TGTGCCAGCAGCCAAGACGTGCGGGGGGCCTCCTACAATGAGCAGTTCTTC. This sequence encodes CASSQDVRGASYNEQFF.

This clonotype occurred many times. The V gene is TRBV11-2, the J gene TRBJ2-1, with TRBD2 as a possible D gene (6 bases). Trimming cost V 3 bases and J 8 bases, with 11 bases left between them. The germline V gene encodes CDR1 SGHAT and CDR2 FQNNGV. CDR3 length: 13 amino acids. The CDR3 region is CASSFAGNHEQFF. CDR3 coding DNA: TGTGCCAGCAGCTTCGCGGGAAATCATGAGCAGTTCTTC.

This clonotype was counted at least ten times. This chain uses TRBV7-9 with TRBJ1-2; tentatively, D is TRBD1 (5 bases). Trimming pared 10 bases from V and 2 bases from J, leaving 11 bases between. The CDR3 is 12 residues long. The germline V gene has CDR1 SEHNR and CDR2 FQNEAQ (reference sequence). For the CDR3, the DNA is TGTGCCACCACGGACACGAACTATGGCTACACCTTC. Its protein product is CATTDTNYGYTF.

The sample holds one count of this clonotype. A read error may produce the germline difference seen at one junction end. The chain uses TRBV7-8 and TRBJ1-1, with 8 positions matching TRBD1. CDR3 length equals 16 residues. CDR1 is SGHVS and CDR2 is FQNEAQ in the germline V gene. CDR3 in DNA: TGTGCCAGCAGCTTAGTAAGGCCAGGGGGCTTCACTGAAGTTTTCTTT. Its translation is CASSLVRPGGFTEVFF. The full variable domain, in which reference TRBV7-8 and TRBJ1-1 provide the parts outside the CDR3, is GAGVSQSPRYKVAKRGQDVALRCDPISGHVSLFWYQQALGQGPEFLTYFQNEAQLDKSGLPSDRFFAERPEGSVSTLKIQRTQQEDSAVYLCASSLVRPGGFTEVFFGQGTRLTVV.

The rearrangement joins TRBV20-1 to TRBJ2-5; D may match TRBD1 or TRBD2 (5 bases each). The CDR3 runs 15 residues. The V gene's germline CDR1 is DFQATT and CDR2 SNEGSKA (reference sequence). V lost 8 bases, J lost 1 base, and 20 bases lay in between. The CDR3: CSSRHYGTGQETQYF. The CDR3 DNA sequence: TGCAGTTCGCGACACTACGGGACCGGCCAAGAGACCCAGTACTTC.

The rearrangement joins TRBV28 to TRBJ2-7; TRBD2 matches at 7 bases. V gave up 4 bases and J gave up 5 bases; unmatched junction bases: 8. Germline lookup yields CDR1 MDHEN and CDR2 SYDVKM. CDR3 length equals 14 residues. In DNA, the CDR3 is TGTGCCAGCAGTTGGGGGACTACTCCTAACGAGCAGTACTTC. It yields the protein CASSWGTTPNEQYF.

This sequence joins TRBV12-3 or TRBV12-4 and TRBJ2-7; 12 bases line up with TRBD2. V was pared by 5 bases and J by 9 bases, with 17 bases of the junction left unmatched. The CDR3 covers 17 residues. CDR3 protein: CASSPPWASGRANGQYF. The CDR3 DNA reads TGTGCCAGCAGTCCCCCGTGGGCTAGCGGGAGGGCCAACGGGCAGTACTTC.

The chain couples TRBV19 to TRBJ1-5; 8 bases align to TRBD1. Germline V gives CDR1 LNHDA, CDR2 SQIVND (reference sequence). CDR3 length: 18 amino acids. The ends lost 2 bases at V and 3 bases at J; junction bases unmatched: 12. The CDR3: CASSIPPLRGRVNQPQHF. CDR3 DNA sequence: TGTGCCAGTAGTATACCCCCTCTCAGGGGGCGCGTCAATCAGCCCCAGCATTTT.

This clonotype was seen repeatedly, ten times or more. The chain uses TRBV27 and TRBJ1-1; tentative D call: TRBD1 (6 bases). The length of the CDR3 is 13 residues. V lost 3 bases, J lost 6 bases, and 11 bases lay in between. The germline V gene encodes CDR1 MNHEY and CDR2 SMNVEV (reference sequence). The DNA for the CDR3 is TGTGCCAGCAGTTTTGCAGGGGTGTCTGAAGCTTTCTTT. It yields the protein CASSFAGVSEAFF.

The chain uses TRBV29-1 and TRBJ2-5; tentatively, D is TRBD2 (6 bases). V shed 4 bases and J shed 4 bases, with 22 bases lying between them. The germline gives CDR1 SQVTM, CDR2 ANQGSEA. The CDR3 has 16 residues. The DNA of the CDR3 is TGCAGCGTTGGAGTCGGAGGGAGCCTCGTGGGAGAGACCCAGTACTTC. It encodes CSVGVGGSLVGETQYF.

This clonotype has only a few counts. The chain couples TRBV28 to TRBJ2-7; 11 positions agree with TRBD2. Losses at the gene ends were 2 bases for V and 3 bases for J; bases not matched to a gene: 12. The CDR3 is made up of 18 amino acids. CDR1 MDHEN and CDR2 SYDVKM come from the germline V gene. DNA of the CDR3: TGTGCCAGCAGTTTAAGTCCTAGCGGGAGGCCACTCGACTACGAGCAGTACTTC. Its protein product is CASSLSPSGRPLDYEQYF.

This clonotype appeared many times. This chain uses TRBV4-2 with TRBJ2-5, with 8 positions matching TRBD2. V lost 4 bases, J lost 1 base, and 5 bases stayed unmatched. The germline V gene encodes CDR1 LGHNA and CDR2 YNFKEQ. The CDR3 contains 15 residues. The CDR3 protein is CASSRERGSQETQYF. Written as DNA, the CDR3 is TGTGCCAGCAGCCGGGAGCGGGGGAGCCAAGAGACCCAGTACTTC.

The V and J genes are TRBV7-3 and TRBJ2-3, with 7 bases that match TRBD2. The trim removed 2 bases at V and 0 bases at J, leaving 2 bases unmatched. Germline V CDR1 and CDR2: SGHTA, FQGTGA. The CDR3 consists of 15 residues. DNA of the CDR3: TGTGCCAGCAGCTTACTAGCGGCTAGCACAGATACGCAGTATTTT. Its translation: CASSLLAASTDTQYF. The full variable domain, completed using reference TRBV7-3 and TRBJ2-3, is GAGVSQTPSNKVTEKGKYVELRCDPISGHTALYWYRQSLGQGPEFLIYFQGTGAADDSGLPNDRFFAVRPEGSVSTLKIQRTERGDSAVYLCASSLLAASTDTQYFGPGTRLTVL.

This clonotype was detected only a few times. The chain carries TRBV30 and TRBJ2-7, with a weak D call TRBD2 (5 bases). This CDR3 has 12 residues. V lost 4 bases, J lost 7 bases, and 14 bases lay in between. Germline CDR1 and CDR2: GTSNPN and SVGIG (reference sequence). The CDR3 DNA reads as TGTGCCTGGATCGGGCCTTCGGGGGAGCAGTACTTC. It specifies CAWIGPSGEQYF.

V and J are TRBV10-3 and TRBJ2-3; TRBD2 matches 8 bases. Germline V CDR1 and CDR2: ENHRY, SYGVKD. Trimming removed 0 bases from V and 3 bases from J; junction bases left unmatched: 17. The CDR3 consists of 20 residues. CDR3 sequence reads: CAISESIRIDGRATTDTQYF. The CDR3 nucleotides are TGTGCCATCAGTGAGTCGATTCGAATAGACGGGAGGGCCACGACAGATACGCAGTATTTT.

This clonotype was picked up many times. The chain combines TRBV7-2 with TRBJ1-2, with D maybe TRBD1 (6 bases). Germline V gene data show CDR1 as SGHTA and CDR2 as FQGNSA. V was cut by 5 bases and J by 1 base, with 14 bases left in between. There are 15 residues in the CDR3. CDR3 region: CASSPQGLSNYGYTF. The CDR3 nucleotides read TGTGCCAGCAGCCCACAGGGCTTAAGTAACTATGGCTACACCTTC.

The sample holds a few counts of this clonotype. The rearrangement links TRBV11-2 to TRBJ1-1; D gene uncertain. The CDR3 has 14 amino acids. CDR1 and CDR2 from the germline V gene are SGHAT and FQNNGV. V shed 1 base and J shed 2 bases, with 8 bases lying between them. CDR3 in amino acids: CASSLAGFNTEAFF. In nucleotides, the CDR3 is TGTGCCAGCAGCTTAGCTGGGTTTAACACTGAAGCTTTCTTT.

In this sample, this clonotype turned up once. The chain recombines TRBV7-3 with TRBJ2-5; 12 nucleotides match TRBD1. The junction had 5 bases not matched to a gene; V was cut back by 2 bases and J by 4 bases. Germline values: CDR1 SGHTA, CDR2 FQGTGA. This CDR3 region has 16 residues. CDR3 amino acids: CASSLGGTGGSETQYF. The CDR3, as DNA: TGTGCCAGCAGCTTAGGCGGGACAGGGGGCTCAGAGACCCAGTACTTC.

The genes are TRBV7-9 and TRBJ2-1; tentative D call: TRBD2 (6 bases). The CDR3 totals 13 residues. From germline, CDR1 is SEHNR and CDR2 FQNEAQ (reference sequence). Between the trimmed V and J ends, which lost 3 bases and 10 bases, there was a span of 13 bases. CDR3: CASSFLLAKEQFF. In nucleotides, the CDR3 is TGTGCCAGCAGCTTCCTCCTAGCGAAGGAGCAGTTCTTC.

This clonotype was seen more than once but under ten times. The rearrangement uses TRBV7-2 and TRBJ2-3, with unresolved D. Per germline, CDR1 SGHTA and CDR2 FQGNSA. The CDR3 runs to 12 residues. V was clipped by 3 bases and J by 5 bases, with 6 bases between them. CDR3 in DNA: TGTGCCAGCAGCTTGTCCAGAGATACGCAGTATTTT. Its translation: CASSLSRDTQYF. Using reference TRBV7-2 and TRBJ2-3 for the parts outside the CDR3, the full variable domain is GAGVSQSPSNKVTEKGKDVELRCDPISGHTALYWYRQSLGQGLEFLIYFQGNSAPDKSGLPSDRFSAERTGGSVSTLTIQRTQQEDSAVYLCASSLSRDTQYFGPGTRLTVL.

This clonotype was found a few times. DNA for the CDR3: TGTGCCAGCAGTTTGCTCGGCGGGGCCACTGAAGCTTTCTTT. Translation gives CASSLLGGATEAFF. This chain joins TRBV27 and TRBJ1-1, with D possibly being TRBD1 (5 bases). With 3 bases removed from V and 4 bases from J, the gap between germline ends came to 12 bases. Germline CDR1 MNHEY, CDR2 SMNVEV (reference sequence). The CDR3 is made up of 14 amino acids.

Turning to this clonotype: A much larger clone differs by one base, so this may be a read error. This chain joins TRBV12-3 or TRBV12-4 and TRBJ2-7; possible D gene TRBD1, 5 bases. This CDR3 is 12 amino acids long. CDR3 region: CASSTQAYDQYF. CDR3 coding DNA: TGTGCCAGCAGTACACAGGCGTACGACCAGTACTTC.

This clonotype was seen more than once but under ten times. The chain employs TRBV29-1 and TRBJ2-5; 7 bases map to TRBD2. This CDR3 has 12 residues. Losses at the gene ends were 6 bases for V and 5 bases for J; bases not matched to a gene: 6. From germline, CDR1 is SQVTM and CDR2 ANQGSEA. CDR3 nucleotide sequence: TGCAGCGTCGGGCGGGGGTCGGAGACCCAGTACTTC. Residues: CSVGRGSETQYF.

The rearrangement uses TRBV7-6 and TRBJ2-7, with TRBD2 identical over 9 bases. The ends lost 0 bases at V and 5 bases at J; junction bases unmatched: 2. Germline V gene data show CDR1 as SGHVS and CDR2 as FNYEAQ. The CDR3 sequence is 14 residues long. This CDR3 reads CASSLALAGNEQYF. The CDR3 bases are TGTGCCAGCAGCTTAGCGCTAGCGGGGAACGAGCAGTACTTC.

This clonotype was observed a few times. V gene TRBV6-6 combines with J gene TRBJ1-2; tentatively, D is TRBD1 (5 bases). V shed 8 bases and J shed 2 bases, with 12 bases lying between them. Germline CDR1 is MNHNY and CDR2 is SVGAGI (reference sequence). CDR3 length: 13 residues. The CDR3, as DNA: TGTGCCAGCTCGCAAGGGGAAAACTATGGCTACACCTTC. Protein: CASSQGENYGYTF.

This clonotype was observed at least ten times. The chain uses TRBV2 and TRBJ2-7; the match to TRBD2 covers 7 bases. Germline CDR1 reads SNHLY; CDR2 reads FYNNEI. CDR3 length: 13 amino acids. The J segment lost 10 bases and the V segment lost 4 bases, leaving 10 bases of the junction unmatched. CDR3 region: CASSGDLADVQYF. For the CDR3, the DNA is TGTGCCAGCAGTGGCGATCTAGCGGATGTCCAGTACTTC.

The rearrangement uses TRBV28 and TRBJ1-1; a weak D match, TRBD1 (5 bases). This CDR3 has 15 amino acids. Deletions cut 0 bases from V and 1 base from J, with 9 bases between. The germline V gene has CDR1 MDHEN and CDR2 SYDVKM. The CDR3 region is CASSLWQGGNTEAFF. The CDR3 nucleotides read TGTGCCAGCAGTTTATGGCAGGGAGGGAACACTGAAGCTTTCTTT. The variable domain in full, with the rest retrieved from reference TRBV28 and TRBJ1-1, is DVKVTQSSRYLVKRTGEKVFLECVQDMDHENMFWYRQDPGLGLRLIYFSYDVKMKEKGDIPEGYSVSREKKERFSLILESASTNQTSMYLCASSLWQGGNTEAFFGQGTRLTVV.